These 15 T cell receptor beta chains were all obtained from the same sample, sequenced in a study of PD-1 blockade in classical Hodgkin lymphoma. As to time point: cycle 4 day 1 (C4D1), after five to seven weeks of nivolumab. Brentuximab vedotin exposure varied, and every patient relapsed after autologous stem cell transplantation. Sequencing was performed with immunoSEQ multiplex PCR; in TCRdb, only in-frame clones are kept and a portion is missing. The repertoire holds under 25,000 clones, with roughly three quarters as singletons. Here the sequenced sample was peripheral blood mononuclear cells (PBMCs), taken before the fourth cycle of nivolumab. These TCRs come from a human donor with classical Hodgkin lymphoma.

The rearrangement joins TRBV9 to TRBJ1-6; possibly TRBD1 for D (6 bases). The CDR3 has 17 residues. V was clipped by 0 bases and J by 0 bases, with 10 bases between them. Germline CDR1 and CDR2: SGDLS and YYNGEE. CDR3 DNA: TGTGCCAGCAGCGTAGAGGGGGGGAGCTCCTATAATTCACCCCTCCACTTT. Its protein is CASSVEGGSSYNSPLHF.

The chain couples TRBV7-6 to TRBJ2-7; 7 bases match TRBD2. CDR3 length: 14 residues. The junction had 8 bases not matched to a gene; V was cut back by 5 bases and J by 4 bases. From germline, CDR1 is SGHVS and CDR2 FNYEAQ. The CDR3 DNA follows: TGTGCCAGCAGCCCCCCGGGGGGTCTGTACGAGCAGTACTTC. This sequence encodes CASSPPGGLYEQYF.

This clone has only a few counts. The chain is built from TRBV7-2 and TRBJ1-2; D is perhaps TRBD1 (5 bases). Germline CDR1 reads SGHTA; CDR2 reads FQGNSA. CDR3 length equals 15 residues. Trimming cost V 1 base and J 4 bases, with 13 bases left between them. The CDR3 spells CASSLEAREGYGYTF. The CDR3 DNA is TGTGCCAGCAGCTTAGAGGCCAGGGAGGGCTATGGCTACACCTTC.

The chain carries TRBV4-3 and TRBJ1-1, with TRBD1 matching over 9 bases. The CDR3 covers 20 residues. J gave up 3 bases and V 2 bases, and 19 bases lay outside the gene matches. Germline-derived CDR1 and CDR2 are LGHNA and YSLEER. DNA of the CDR3: TGCGCCAGCAGCCAACTAACCCCGGGACAGGGTTATTCTTATGACACTGAAGCTTTCTTT. Protein product: CASSQLTPGQGYSYDTEAFF.

The V call is TRBV10-3, the J call TRBJ2-1, with D perhaps matching TRBD1 (5 bases). V lost 4 bases and J 8 bases, leaving 15 bases between the germline ends. Germline V gives CDR1 ENHRY, CDR2 SYGVKD. This CDR3 comprises 14 residues. The CDR3 sequence is CAISVGAPQYEQFF. CDR3 nucleotides: TGTGCCATCAGTGTAGGGGCCCCCCAATATGAGCAGTTCTTC.

V is TRBV19 and J is TRBJ1-1; D is unresolved. The germline gives CDR1 LNHDA, CDR2 SQIVND (reference sequence). CDR3 size: 15 residues. Trimming took off 5 bases at V and 0 bases at J, with 13 bases between the two ends. The CDR3 loop is CASSGPGSLNTEAFF. In nucleotides, the CDR3 is TGTGCCAGTAGTGGGCCGGGGAGCCTGAACACTGAAGCTTTCTTT.

The V call is TRBV5-6, the J call TRBJ2-7; D gene uncertain. V lost 4 bases and J 4 bases, leaving 6 bases between the germline ends. This CDR3 contains 11 residues. CDR1 is SGHDT and CDR2 is YYEEEE in the germline V gene. CDR3 DNA sequence: TGTGCCAGCAGCGCCGGATACGAGCAGTACTTC. Translating it yields CASSAGYEQYF.

The chain recombines TRBV2 with TRBJ2-3; D unresolved. The CDR3 is made up of 12 amino acids. Trimming stripped 4 bases from V and 2 bases from J, with 4 bases between. CDR1 and CDR2 (germline): SNHLY, FYNNEI. CDR3 in DNA: TGTGCCAGCAGTGTATTCACAGATACGCAGTATTTT. Its protein product is CASSVFTDTQYF.

The chain joins TRBV28 to TRBJ1-2; 7 bases agree with TRBD1. Germline V CDR1 and CDR2: MDHEN, SYDVKM. Unmatched junction bases numbered 12, after V lost 5 bases and J lost 6 bases. The CDR3 runs to 15 residues. In DNA form, the CDR3 reads TGTGCCAGCAGTACGGCAGGGGGGGCAAAGAATGGCTACACCTTC. Its translation: CASSTAGGAKNGYTF.

This chain connects TRBV29-1 to TRBJ1-2; 7 nucleotides match TRBD1. Germline loops: CDR1 SQVTM, CDR2 ANQGSEA. The CDR3 spans 14 residues. V shed 1 base and J 4 bases; nucleotides not matched to a gene: 6. The DNA of the CDR3 is TGCAGCGTTGAAGGAGTGGACAGGCCCTATGGCTACACCTTC. Its translation is CSVEGVDRPYGYTF.

CDR3 coding DNA: TGCGCCAGCAGCCATCTACAGGGGGCTGGAAACACCATATATTTT. This codes for CASSHLQGAGNTIYF. The chain joins TRBV4-3 to TRBJ1-3; 8 positions agree with TRBD1. V dropped 3 bases and J dropped 2; count of bases not matched to a gene: 3. The germline V gene has CDR1 LGHNA and CDR2 YSLEER. This CDR3 has 15 residues.

The chain links TRBV28 to TRBJ1-1; D unclear. The CDR3 spans 13 residues. V was trimmed by 3 bases and J by 1 base, leaving 6 bases between them. Germline V gene data show CDR1 as MDHEN and CDR2 as SYDVKM. The CDR3 loop reads CASSFIGNTEAFF. The CDR3 DNA is TGTGCCAGCAGTTTTATTGGGAACACTGAAGCTTTCTTT.

The rearrangement joins TRBV19 to TRBJ1-2; D is ambiguous. CDR1 and CDR2 from the germline V gene are LNHDA and SQIVND (reference sequence). CDR3 length equals 13 residues. V was cut by 6 bases and J by 1 base, with 9 bases left in between. Here the CDR3 reads CASRRQSNYGYTF. CDR3 coding DNA: TGTGCCAGTAGACGGCAGAGTAACTATGGCTACACCTTC.

This chain uses TRBV7-2 with TRBJ2-7, with 10 bases fitting TRBD2. The V and J ends lost 5 bases and 2 bases, in that order; junction bases with no gene match: 6. This CDR3 has 15 amino acids. Germline CDR1 is SGHTA and CDR2 is FQGNSA. In DNA, the CDR3 is TGTGCCAGCAGCCCAGCGGGGGGGCCCCCCTACGAGCAGTACTTC. Protein product: CASSPAGGPPYEQYF.

By proportion, this clone is medium-sized. Different DNA sequences within this sample yield the same CDR3. V and J are TRBV6-6 and TRBJ1-3; 7 nucleotides align to TRBD1. The J segment lost 0 bases and the V segment lost 6 bases, leaving 5 bases of the junction unmatched. The V gene's germline CDR1 is MNHNY and CDR2 SVGAGI (reference sequence). This CDR3 region has 15 residues. DNA for the CDR3: TGTGCCAGCAGACTGGGACAGAACTCTGGAAACACCATATATTTT. This sequence encodes CASRLGQNSGNTIYF.